A selection of T cell receptor beta chains follows, all from one sample in a study of T cells in localized non-small cell lung cancer. The assay was immunoSEQ multiplex PCR, and TCRdb's table has in-frame clones only and misses some. The repertoire holds about 59,000 clones, with roughly 90% as singletons. The sequencing used peripheral blood, collected before any cancer treatment. The receptors stem from a man aged 40-75 years with stage I squamous cell lung carcinoma. Both conserved end residues are part of each CDR3. A D gene is named only where the DNA matches it firmly. Some rows mark clone size as missing; the rest say once, few, many or name a class of expanded clone.

CDR3 length	V gene	clone size	D gene	J gene	CDR3 DNA	CDR3 protein
16	TRBV15	once	TRBD1	TRBJ1-2	TGTGCCACCAGCAGAGACTTTGACAGGGGCGAGAGCGGCTACACCTTC	CATSRDFDRGESGYTF
15	TRBV7-6	.	TRBD1	TRBJ1-1	TGTGCCAGCAGCAAATACAGGGGGCTGTACACTGAAGCTTTCTTT	CASSKYRGLYTEAFF
15	TRBV14	.	.	TRBJ2-1	TGTGCCAGCAGCCAACTAGGGGGCTCCTACAATGAGCAGTTCTTC	CASSQLGGSYNEQFF
14	TRBV28	once	.	TRBJ2-5	TGTGCCACCTTGGACGGGGTGTACCAAGAGACCCAGTACTTC	CATLDGVYQETQYF
15	TRBV28	.	.	TRBJ1-1	TGTGCCAGCAGTTTAATAAGGACGACAGGTCGTCGGGCTTTCTTT	CASSLIRTTGRRAFF
18	TRBV1	.	.	TRBJ2-3	TGCACCAGCAGCCAAGATTGGCCTAGCGGGAGCTTTCTCGATACGCAGTATTTT	CTSSQDWPSGSFLDTQYF
15	TRBV5-1	.	.	TRBJ2-7	TGCGCCAGCAGCCCTTCCCTTCTAGGGAACGACGAGCAGTACTTC	CASSPSLLGNDEQYF
14	TRBV7-9	.	TRBD2	TRBJ2-1	TGTGCCAGCAGCTTTGGGACTAGCTATAATGAGCAGTTCTTC	CASSFGTSYNEQFF
13	TRBV19	.	TRBD1	TRBJ1-1	TGTGCCAGTAGTAAAGGGGGCAACACTGAAGCTTTCTTT	CASSKGGNTEAFF
12	TRBV5-4	.	TRBD2	TRBJ2-7	TGTGCCACCCGCCGGGAGCGGGGCGAGCAGTACTTC	CATRRERGEQYF
18	TRBV19	.	TRBD2	TRBJ2-1	TGTGCCAGTGGACGAGGACTAGCGGGGTTGAGCTCCTACAATGAGCAGTTCTTC	CASGRGLAGLSSYNEQFF
14	TRBV12-1	.	.	TRBJ2-5	TGTGCCAGCAGCAACCTCCAGCGGGAAGAGACCCAGTACTTC	CASSNLQREETQYF
15	TRBV7-2	.	TRBD2	TRBJ2-1	TGTGCCAGCAGCCCGGGGCTAGCGGTTTACAATGAGCAGTTCTTC	CASSPGLAVYNEQFF
13	TRBV11-3	.	TRBD1	TRBJ2-7	TGTGCCAGCAGCTCGGGGACAGTCTACGAGCAGTACTTC	CASSSGTVYEQYF
13	TRBV19	.	.	TRBJ1-5	TGTGCCAGTAGTGGACTGATCAATCAGCCCCAGCATTTT	CASSGLINQPQHF
13	TRBV10-3	.	.	TRBJ1-4	TGTGCCATCAGTGAAGGGAGAAATGAAAAACTGTTTTTT	CAISEGRNEKLFF
15	TRBV7-2	.	.	TRBJ2-6	TGTGCCAGCAGCTTTGGACCGGCTGGGGCCAACGTCCTGACTTTC	CASSFGPAGANVLTF
13	TRBV28	.	.	TRBJ1-6	TGTGCCAGCAGTGTCCTTGGGAATTCACCCCTCCACTTT	CASSVLGNSPLHF
15	TRBV7-9	.	TRBD1	TRBJ2-6	TGTGCCAGCAGCCCAACAGGGGCTGGGGCCAACGTCCTGACTTTC	CASSPTGAGANVLTF
14	TRBV10-1	.	.	TRBJ2-7	TGCGCCAGCAGTGAGTCGGGCGGGGACTACGAGCAGTACTTC	CASSESGGDYEQYF
14	TRBV19	.	.	TRBJ2-7	TGTGCCAGTAGGCAATACAGGGGAGGATACGAGCAGTACTTC	CASRQYRGGYEQYF
14	TRBV28	.	TRBD2	TRBJ2-5	TGTGCCAGCAGTCTACTAGCGGCCCAAGAGACCCAGTACTTC	CASSLLAAQETQYF
14	TRBV7-2	once	.	TRBJ2-1	TGTGCCAGCAGCTTCCGGGACTCCTACAATGAGCAGTTCTTC	CASSFRDSYNEQFF